Listed here are 11 T cell receptor beta chains from one sample, sequenced in a study of shared clonotypes between healthy human individuals. Sequencing was performed with immunoSEQ multiplex PCR; in TCRdb, only in-frame clones are kept and a portion is missing. The table shows 150,000 to 200,000 clones, with roughly 93% occurring only once. The sample comprised naive CD4+ T cells sorted from blood. Subset given: CD45RA+ positively selected. These receptors originate from a woman between 25 and 40 years old in good health.

The rearrangement uses TRBV28 and TRBJ1-4; 8 nucleotides match TRBD1. The junction had 14 bases not matched to a gene; V was cut back by 3 bases and J by 2 bases. The V gene's germline CDR1 is MDHEN and CDR2 SYDVKM. The CDR3 covers 19 residues. In nucleotides, the CDR3 is TGTGCCAGCAGTTTTCCTTGGTTTGGCAGGGGGCACACTAATGAAAAACTGTTTTTT. It is translated as CASSFPWFGRGHTNEKLFF.

The CDR3, as DNA: TGTGCCAGCAGGATGGGAACCACAGATACGCAGTATTTT. It translates to CASRMGTTDTQYF. V is TRBV2 and J is TRBJ2-3; no reliable D call. Germline CDR1 reads SNHLY; CDR2 reads FYNNEI. V dropped 6 bases and J dropped 2 bases, with 9 bases sitting between them. This CDR3 is built from 13 residues.

The sample holds a few counts of this clone. This chain links TRBV11-2 with TRBJ1-2, with D maybe TRBD1 (5 bases). The CDR3 has 11 amino acids. CDR1 is SGHAT and CDR2 is FQNNGV in the germline V gene. V lost 8 bases, J lost 2 bases, and 6 bases lay in between. CDR3 DNA sequence: TGTGCCAGCGGGGGAAACTATGGCTACACCTTC. Translating gives CASGGNYGYTF. Using reference TRBV11-2 and TRBJ1-2 for the parts outside the CDR3, the full variable domain is EAGVAQSPRYKIIEKRQSVAFWCNPISGHATLYWYQQILGQGPKLLIQFQNNGVVDDSQLPKDRFSAERLKGVDSTLKIQPAKLEDSAVYLCASGGNYGYTFGSGTRLTVV.

The chain links TRBV6-1 to TRBJ2-7, with D unclear. The CDR3 is 14 residues long. Trimming removed 1 base from V and 3 bases from J, with 10 bases in between. Germline V gives CDR1 MNHNS, CDR2 SASEGT. CDR3: CASSEEAEFYEQYF. In DNA form, the CDR3 reads TGTGCCAGCAGTGAAGAGGCGGAATTCTACGAGCAGTACTTC.

The V and J genes are TRBV6-1 and TRBJ2-7, with 7 nucleotides matching TRBD2. Germline V gene data show CDR1 as MNHNS and CDR2 as SASEGT. Trimming took 10 bases from V and 0 from J; bases not matched to a gene: 6. The CDR3 has 13 residues. The CDR3 region is CATASGRSYEQYF. The CDR3 DNA follows: TGTGCCACCGCTAGCGGTCGCTCCTACGAGCAGTACTTC.

Concerning this clone itself: At the DNA level, this CDR3 is encoded by other sequences in the same sample as well. The gene calls are TRBV28 and TRBJ2-5; D might be TRBD1 (5 bases). The end of the DNA fits TRBJ2-7 better, so the J call may be wrong. Germline CDR1 and CDR2: MDHEN and SYDVKM. This CDR3 region has 12 residues. The CDR3 region has the DNA TGTGCCAGCAGTTTACAGGGTTACGAGCAGTACTTC. Translation gives CASSLQGYEQYF.

The chain combines TRBV4-1 with TRBJ1-5; the D gene is possibly TRBD1 (5 bases). This CDR3 is built from 17 residues. V was clipped by 0 bases and J by 4 bases, with 16 bases between them. The germline V gene encodes CDR1 MGHRA and CDR2 YSYEKL. The CDR3, as DNA: TGCGCCAGCAGCCAAGACTTTGGGACGTACGAGAATCAGCCCCAGCATTTT. This translates into CASSQDFGTYENQPQHF.

The V and J genes are TRBV10-1 and TRBJ2-7; TRBD2 aligns across 8 bases. Losses at the gene ends were 8 bases for V and 6 bases for J; bases not matched to a gene: 9. Germline V CDR1 and CDR2: WNHNN, SYGVQD (reference sequence). The CDR3 sequence is 13 residues long. In DNA form, the CDR3 reads TGCGCCAGCTCTGGCGGGGGGTCTGGCGAGCAGTACTTC. This sequence encodes CASSGGGSGEQYF.

This chain joins TRBV5-4 and TRBJ1-4, with 7 positions matching TRBD1. With V trimmed by 0 bases and J by 8 bases, 7 bases remained unmatched. Germline CDR1 reads SGHNT; CDR2 reads YYREEE (reference sequence). The CDR3 runs 15 residues. Written as DNA, the CDR3 is TGTGCCAGCAGCTTGGCACAGGGGAACTCGGAAAAACTGTTTTTT. Amino acid sequence: CASSLAQGNSEKLFF.

This chain uses TRBV11-2 with TRBJ2-7; D might be TRBD2 (6 bases). CDR3 length: 17 residues. Trimming left V 1 base short and J 6 bases short, with 22 bases between. From germline, CDR1 is SGHAT and CDR2 FQNNGV. CDR3 protein: CASSLVPGGKVPPEQYF. DNA for the CDR3: TGTGCCAGCAGCTTAGTACCTGGGGGGAAGGTCCCTCCCGAGCAGTACTTC.

This rearrangement joins TRBV28 to TRBJ1-1, with D uncertain. The CDR3 is made up of 12 amino acids. CDR1 and CDR2 (germline): MDHEN, SYDVKM. The V end lost 1 base, the J end lost 1 base, and 1 base lay between the germline ends. The CDR3 DNA reads as TGTGCCAGCAGTTTATCGAACACTGAAGCTTTCTTT. Its protein product is CASSLSNTEAFF.